Given below is one T cell receptor beta chain in context. The antigen is unknown. The data originate from a study of response to subunit inactivated influenza vaccine. Study results and caveats: That few new T cells are recruited by each seasonal influenza vaccination was the authors' suggestion.

TCRdb re-analysed the RT-PCR reads in MiXCR, keeping a single row per CDR3 protein. The sample includes 290,000 or so distinct CDR3 sequences, approximately 21% seen only once; the top ten take about a tenth. The CDR3 length is 14 residues. The germline V gene has CDR1 MNHEY and CDR2 SVGEGT. V dropped 7 bases and J dropped 4 bases, with 14 bases sitting between them. Sequenced here: PBMCs from blood, sampled about 20 months after vaccination. This TCR came from a man between 50 and 75 years old who received an inactivated influenza vaccine. The chain has TRBV6-2 or TRBV6-3 and TRBJ2-1, with a tentative D call TRBD2 (7 bases). CDR3 sequence reads: CASKAGARYNEQFF. CDR3 nucleotides: TGTGCCAGCAAGGCGGGGGCCCGGTACAATGAGCAGTTCTTC.